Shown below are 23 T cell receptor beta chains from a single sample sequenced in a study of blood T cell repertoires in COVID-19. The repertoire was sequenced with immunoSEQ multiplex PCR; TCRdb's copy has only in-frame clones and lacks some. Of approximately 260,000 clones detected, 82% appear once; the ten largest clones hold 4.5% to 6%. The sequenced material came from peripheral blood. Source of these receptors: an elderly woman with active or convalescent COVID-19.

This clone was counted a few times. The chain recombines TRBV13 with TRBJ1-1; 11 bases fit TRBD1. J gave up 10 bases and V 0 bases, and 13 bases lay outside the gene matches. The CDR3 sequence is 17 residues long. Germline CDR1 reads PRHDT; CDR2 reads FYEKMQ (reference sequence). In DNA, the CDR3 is TGTGCCAGCAGCTTAGGAGGCGTTGTAGGACAGGGGGCTGTAGCTTTCTTT. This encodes CASSLGGVVGQGAVAFF.

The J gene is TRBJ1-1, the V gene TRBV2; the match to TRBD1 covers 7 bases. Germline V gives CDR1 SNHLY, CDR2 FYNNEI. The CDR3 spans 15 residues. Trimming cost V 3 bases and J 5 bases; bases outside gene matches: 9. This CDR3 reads CASSDEGASYTEAFF. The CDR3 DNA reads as TGTGCCAGCAGTGATGAGGGGGCGAGTTATACTGAAGCTTTCTTT.

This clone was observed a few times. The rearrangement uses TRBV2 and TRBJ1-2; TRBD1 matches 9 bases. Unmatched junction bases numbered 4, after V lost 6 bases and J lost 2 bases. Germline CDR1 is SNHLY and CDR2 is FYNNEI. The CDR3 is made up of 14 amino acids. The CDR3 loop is CASRPGQGNYGYTF. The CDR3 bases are TGTGCCAGCAGGCCCGGACAGGGGAACTATGGCTACACCTTC.

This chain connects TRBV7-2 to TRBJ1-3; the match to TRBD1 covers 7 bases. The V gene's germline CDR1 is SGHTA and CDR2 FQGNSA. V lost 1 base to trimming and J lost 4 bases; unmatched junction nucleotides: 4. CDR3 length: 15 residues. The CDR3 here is CASSLGGGTGNTIYF. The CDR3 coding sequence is TGTGCCAGCAGCTTAGGAGGGGGCACGGGAAACACCATATATTTT.

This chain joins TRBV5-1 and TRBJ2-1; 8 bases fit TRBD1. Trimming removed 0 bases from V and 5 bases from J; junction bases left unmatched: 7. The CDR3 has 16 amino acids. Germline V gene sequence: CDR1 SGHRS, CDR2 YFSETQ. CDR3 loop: CASSLAYGQGHNEQFF. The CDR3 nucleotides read TGCGCCAGCAGCTTGGCCTACGGACAGGGCCACAATGAGCAGTTCTTC.

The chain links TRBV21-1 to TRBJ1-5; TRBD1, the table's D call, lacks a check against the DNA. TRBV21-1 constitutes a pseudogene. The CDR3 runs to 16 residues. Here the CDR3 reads CASSRGGQYSNQPQHF. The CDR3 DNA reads TGTGCCAGCAGCAGAGGGGGACAGTATAGCAATCAGCCCCAGCATTTT.

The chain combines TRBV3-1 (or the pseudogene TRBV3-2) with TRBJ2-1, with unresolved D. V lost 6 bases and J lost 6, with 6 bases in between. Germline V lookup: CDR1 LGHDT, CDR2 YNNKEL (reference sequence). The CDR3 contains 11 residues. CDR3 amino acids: CASSFFNEQFF. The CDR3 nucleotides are TGTGCCAGCAGTTTCTTCAATGAGCAGTTCTTC.

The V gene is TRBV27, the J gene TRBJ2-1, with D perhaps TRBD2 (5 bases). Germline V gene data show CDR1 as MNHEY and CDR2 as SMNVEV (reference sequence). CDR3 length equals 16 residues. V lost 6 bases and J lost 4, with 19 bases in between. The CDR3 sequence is CASSRSGISSYNEQFF. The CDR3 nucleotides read TGTGCCAGCAGCCGCAGCGGCATTTCCTCTTACAATGAGCAGTTCTTC.

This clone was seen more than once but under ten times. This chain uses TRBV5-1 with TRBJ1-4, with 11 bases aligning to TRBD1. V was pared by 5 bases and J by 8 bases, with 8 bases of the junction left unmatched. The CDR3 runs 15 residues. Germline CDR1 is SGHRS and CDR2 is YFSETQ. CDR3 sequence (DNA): TGCGCCAGCAGTCTGACCGGGACAGGGGGAGAAAAACTGTTTTTT. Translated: CASSLTGTGGEKLFF.

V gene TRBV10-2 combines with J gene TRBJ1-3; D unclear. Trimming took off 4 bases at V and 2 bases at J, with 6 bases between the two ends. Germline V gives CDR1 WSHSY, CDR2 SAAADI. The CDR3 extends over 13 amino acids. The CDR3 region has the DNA TGCGCCAGCAGTGGGACTACTGGAAACACCATATATTTT. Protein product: CASSGTTGNTIYF.

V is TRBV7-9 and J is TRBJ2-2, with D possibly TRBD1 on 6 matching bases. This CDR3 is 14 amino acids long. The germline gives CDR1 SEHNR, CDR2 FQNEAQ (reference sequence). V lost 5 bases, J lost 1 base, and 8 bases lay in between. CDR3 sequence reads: CASSPGQNTGELFF. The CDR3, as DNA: TGTGCCAGCAGCCCGGGACAGAACACCGGGGAGCTGTTTTTT.

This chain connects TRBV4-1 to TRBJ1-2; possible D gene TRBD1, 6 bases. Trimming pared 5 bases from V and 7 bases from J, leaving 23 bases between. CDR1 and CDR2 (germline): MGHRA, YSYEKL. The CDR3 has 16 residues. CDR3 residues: CASSEAQGFMRSGYTF. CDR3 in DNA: TGCGCCAGCAGCGAGGCCCAGGGGTTTATGAGGAGTGGCTACACCTTC.

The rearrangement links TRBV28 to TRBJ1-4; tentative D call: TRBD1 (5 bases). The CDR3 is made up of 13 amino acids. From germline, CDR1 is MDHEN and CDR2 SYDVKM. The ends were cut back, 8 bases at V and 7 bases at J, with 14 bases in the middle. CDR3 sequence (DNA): TGTGCCAGCGTTGCGCCGGGGGGTGAAAAACTGTTTTTT. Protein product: CASVAPGGEKLFF. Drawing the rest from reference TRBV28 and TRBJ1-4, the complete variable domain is DVKVTQSSRYLVKRTGEKVFLECVQDMDHENMFWYRQDPGLGLRLIYFSYDVKMKEKGDIPEGYSVSREKKERFSLILESASTNQTSMYLCASVAPGGEKLFFGSGTQLSVL.

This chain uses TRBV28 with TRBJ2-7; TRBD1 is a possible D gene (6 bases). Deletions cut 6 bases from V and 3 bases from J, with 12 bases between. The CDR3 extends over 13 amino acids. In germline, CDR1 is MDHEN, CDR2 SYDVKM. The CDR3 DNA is TGTGCCAGCAGGTCAGGACAGAGCTACGAGCAGTACTTC. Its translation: CASRSGQSYEQYF. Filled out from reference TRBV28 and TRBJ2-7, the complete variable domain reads DVKVTQSSRYLVKRTGEKVFLECVQDMDHENMFWYRQDPGLGLRLIYFSYDVKMKEKGDIPEGYSVSREKKERFSLILESASTNQTSMYLCASRSGQSYEQYFGPGTRLTVT.

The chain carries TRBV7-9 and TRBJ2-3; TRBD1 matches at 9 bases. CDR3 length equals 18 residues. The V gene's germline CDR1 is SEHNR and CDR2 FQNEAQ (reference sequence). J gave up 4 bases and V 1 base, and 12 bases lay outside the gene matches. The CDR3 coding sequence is TGTGCCAGCAGCTTAGGGGGGACAGGACAGGGGTTCGCAGATACGCAGTATTTT. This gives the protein CASSLGGTGQGFADTQYF.

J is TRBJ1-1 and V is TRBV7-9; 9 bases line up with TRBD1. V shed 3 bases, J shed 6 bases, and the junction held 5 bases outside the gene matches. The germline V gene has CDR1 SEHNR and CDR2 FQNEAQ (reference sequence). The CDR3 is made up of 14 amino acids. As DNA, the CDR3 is TGTGCCAGCAGCTTCGGACAGGGGAATGCTGAAGCTTTCTTT. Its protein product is CASSFGQGNAEAFF. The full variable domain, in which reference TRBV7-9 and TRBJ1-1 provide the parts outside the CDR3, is DTGVSQNPRHKITKRGQNVTFRCDPISEHNRLYWYRQTLGQGPEFLTYFQNEAQLEKSRLLSDRFSAERPKGSFSTLEIQRTEQGDSAMYLCASSFGQGNAEAFFGQGTRLTVV.

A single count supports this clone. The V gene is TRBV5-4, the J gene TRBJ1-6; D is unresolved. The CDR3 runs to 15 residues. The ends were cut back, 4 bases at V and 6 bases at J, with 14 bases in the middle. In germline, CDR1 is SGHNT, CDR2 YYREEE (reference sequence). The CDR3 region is CASSQAGSFNSPLHF. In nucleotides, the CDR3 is TGTGCCAGCAGCCAGGCGGGCAGTTTTAATTCACCCCTCCACTTT.

The CDR3 region is CASSYGSQGKTQYF. The CDR3 region has the DNA TGTGCCAGCAGTTATGGAAGTCAGGGGAAGACCCAGTACTTC. The genes are TRBV6-5 and TRBJ2-5, with a tentative D call TRBD1 (6 bases). Germline-derived CDR1 and CDR2 are MNHEY and SVGAGI. V lost 3 bases, J lost 6 bases, and 14 bases lay in between. This CDR3 is built from 14 residues.

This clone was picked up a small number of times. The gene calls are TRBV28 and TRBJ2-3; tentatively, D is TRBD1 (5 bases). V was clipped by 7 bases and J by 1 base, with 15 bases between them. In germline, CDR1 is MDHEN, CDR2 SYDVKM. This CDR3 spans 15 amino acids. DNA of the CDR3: TGTGCCAGCACTCCAAGGGGCATTGGCACAGATACGCAGTATTTT. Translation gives CASTPRGIGTDTQYF. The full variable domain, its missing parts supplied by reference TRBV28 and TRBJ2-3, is DVKVTQSSRYLVKRTGEKVFLECVQDMDHENMFWYRQDPGLGLRLIYFSYDVKMKEKGDIPEGYSVSREKKERFSLILESASTNQTSMYLCASTPRGIGTDTQYFGPGTRLTVL.

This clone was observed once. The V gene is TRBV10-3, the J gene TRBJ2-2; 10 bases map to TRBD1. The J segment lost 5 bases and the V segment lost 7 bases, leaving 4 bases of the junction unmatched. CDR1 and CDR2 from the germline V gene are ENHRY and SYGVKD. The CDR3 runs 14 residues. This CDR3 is CAITGQGLTGELFF. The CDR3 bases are TGTGCCATCACGGGACAGGGGCTGACCGGGGAGCTGTTTTTT.

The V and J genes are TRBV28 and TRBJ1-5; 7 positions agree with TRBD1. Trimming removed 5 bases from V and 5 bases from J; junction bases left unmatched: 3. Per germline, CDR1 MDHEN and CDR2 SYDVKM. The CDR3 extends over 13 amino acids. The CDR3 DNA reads TGTGCCAGCAGTGACAGGGTGTATCAGCCCCAGCATTTT. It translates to CASSDRVYQPQHF.

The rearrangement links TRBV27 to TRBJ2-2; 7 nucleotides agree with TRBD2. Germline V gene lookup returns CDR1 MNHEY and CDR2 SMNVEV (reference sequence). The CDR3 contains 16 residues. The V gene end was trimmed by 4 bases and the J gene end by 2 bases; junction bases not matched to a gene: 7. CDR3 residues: CASSWGGTINTGELFF. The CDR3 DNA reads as TGTGCCAGCAGTTGGGGGGGGACTATTAACACCGGGGAGCTGTTTTTT.

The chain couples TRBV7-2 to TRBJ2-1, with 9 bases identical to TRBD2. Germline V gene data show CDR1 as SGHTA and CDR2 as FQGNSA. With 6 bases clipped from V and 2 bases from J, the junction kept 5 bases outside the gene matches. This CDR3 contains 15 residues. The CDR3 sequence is CASRPTSGPYNEQFF. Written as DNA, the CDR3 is TGTGCCAGCAGACCAACTAGCGGGCCCTACAATGAGCAGTTCTTC.